The clone carrying this TCR beta chain was found once. Antigen unknown. This record belongs to a study of Tregs in tolerant kidney transplant recipients. Study information: Antibodies separated recipient from donor cells.

This CDR3 has 13 residues. V dropped 8 bases and J dropped 5 bases, with 15 bases sitting between them. The germline CDR1 and CDR2 sequences are MNHEY and SMNVEV (reference sequence). Profiling relied on immunoSEQ multiplex PCR, and the TCRdb table lists in-frame clones only, not all of them. The sample includes about 44,000 clones, around 95% of them seen just once. The study's findings and limits: The most relevant donor-specific Treg TCRbeta repertoire apparently came from expansion with activated donor B cells.

The V gene is TRBV27, the J gene TRBJ1-2; possible D gene TRBD1, 5 bases. Sequencing input: Tregs from blood cultured with allogeneic cells. The source of this sequence is a human donor in good health. In DNA, the CDR3 is TGTGCCAGCTCTTATCGGGGGGGTTATGGCTACACCTTC. Protein product: CASSYRGGYGYTF.